Below, one T cell receptor beta chain is given with its context. Its target is not known. There are 15 residues in the CDR3. Germline CDR1 is SGHTA and CDR2 is FQGTGA. V shed 5 bases and J 5 bases; nucleotides not matched to a gene: 8. This sample stems from a study of shared clonotypes between healthy human individuals. General study results and limits: Though the depth was large, rarefaction showed that sorted-subset sequencing was incomplete. The four-donor shared clonotypes exceeded non-shared clonotypes in generation probability, with non-shared ones scoring lower.

Original methodology: Because ImmunoSEQ provided only junction sequences with no quality scores, the filtering differed. Profiling relied on immunoSEQ multiplex PCR, and the TCRdb table lists in-frame clones only, not all of them. V and J calls and clone size are given by that table; D and trimming were obtained from the DNA. The sample has roughly 2.6 million clones; approximately 94% are singletons. Material: naive CD4+ T cells sorted from blood. Subset of the sample: CD45RA+ positively selected. The chain carries TRBV7-3 and TRBJ2-5, with 10 nucleotides matching TRBD1. This clonotype was obtained from a man aged 18 to 29 in good health. CDR3 sequence (DNA): TGTGCCAGCAGCCTCACCGGGACAGGGGTGGAGACCCAGTACTTC. The encoded protein is CASSLTGTGVETQYF. The full variable domain, its missing parts supplied by reference TRBV7-3 and TRBJ2-5, is GAGVSQTPSNKVTEKGKYVELRCDPISGHTALYWYRQSLGQGPEFLIYFQGTGAADDSGLPNDRFFAVRPEGSVSTLKIQRTERGDSAVYLCASSLTGTGVETQYFGPGTRLLVL.